These 28 T cell receptor beta chains originate from one sample sequenced in a study of cytomegalovirus exposure and HLA in healthy donors. Clones were sequenced by immunoSEQ multiplex PCR, and TCRdb holds only the in-frame ones, with some missing. This table holds under 250,000 clones, about 86% found once. Sequenced input: PBMCs. The receptors derive from a man aged 18 to 35 in good health and CMV-seronegative.

The chain combines TRBV11-2 with TRBJ2-3; 8 bases fit TRBD2. From germline, CDR1 is SGHAT and CDR2 FQNNGV. V gave up 0 bases and J gave up 5 bases; unmatched junction bases: 16. There are 19 residues in the CDR3. The CDR3, as DNA: TGTGCCAGCAGCTTAGATTGGGGGTCATCTAGCGGGTATGGAGATACGCAGTATTTT. Its translation: CASSLDWGSSSGYGDTQYF.

The rearrangement joins TRBV10-1 to TRBJ2-2; 9 bases are a match to TRBD2. Germline V lookup: CDR1 WNHNN, CDR2 SYGVQD (reference sequence). V gave up 8 bases and J gave up 4 bases; unmatched junction bases: 14. CDR3 length equals 17 residues. The DNA of the CDR3 is TGCGCCAGCTCACCGGCTAGCGGGGTACTTAGCACCGGGGAGCTGTTTTTT. Amino acid sequence: CASSPASGVLSTGELFF.

The V and J genes are TRBV6-5 and TRBJ2-7; 9 positions match TRBD1. V was pared by 6 bases and J by 4 bases, with 7 bases of the junction left unmatched. This CDR3 spans 14 amino acids. Germline V gives CDR1 MNHEY, CDR2 SVGAGI. CDR3 amino acids: CASRPGQGRYEQYF. In DNA, the CDR3 is TGTGCCAGCAGACCCGGACAGGGGCGGTACGAGCAGTACTTC.

The table lists this clone with a few counts. In DNA, the CDR3 is TGTGCCAGCAGCGGCGGGAGAGCCTACGAGCAGTACTTC. As protein: CASSGGRAYEQYF. The chain couples TRBV13 to TRBJ2-7, with 7 bases identical to TRBD2. Per the germline V gene, CDR1 is PRHDT and CDR2 is FYEKMQ (reference sequence). The CDR3 has 13 amino acids. V gave up 5 bases and J gave up 2 bases; unmatched junction bases: 3.

The rearrangement links TRBV4-1 to TRBJ2-7, with a tentative D call TRBD2 (7 bases). CDR1 and CDR2 (germline): MGHRA, YSYEKL. V lost 2 bases, J lost 7 bases, and 21 bases lay in between. CDR3 length equals 16 residues. The CDR3 DNA follows: TGCGCCAGCAGCCAATACGGAGGGGGGGGCCCCCGGGAGCAGTACTTC. Amino acids: CASSQYGGGGPREQYF.

The chain joins TRBV6-6 to TRBJ1-1, with a possible D match to TRBD1 (5 bases). CDR1 and CDR2 from the germline V gene are MNHNY and SVGAGI (reference sequence). The CDR3 runs to 14 residues. Between the trimmed V and J ends, which lost 5 bases and 3 bases, there was a span of 13 bases. CDR3 sequence (DNA): TGTGCCAGCAGTAGAGACAGACCATACACTGAAGCTTTCTTT. The encoded protein is CASSRDRPYTEAFF.

This clone has only a few counts. The chain joins TRBV28 to TRBJ1-5; 9 bases agree with TRBD1. V shed 6 bases and J 3 bases; nucleotides not matched to a gene: 6. Germline CDR1 and CDR2: MDHEN and SYDVKM. The CDR3 totals 15 residues. The CDR3 DNA reads as TGTGCCAGCAGCCAGACAGGGGGGTTCAATCAGCCCCAGCATTTT. This codes for CASSQTGGFNQPQHF.

This CDR3 is CAISGLAGGLGTDTQYF. The CDR3 region has the DNA TGTGCCATCAGTGGGCTAGCGGGAGGGCTTGGCACAGATACGCAGTATTTT. V is TRBV10-3 and J is TRBJ2-3; the match to TRBD2 covers 12 bases. The CDR3 runs to 17 residues. Per the germline V gene, CDR1 is ENHRY and CDR2 is SYGVKD. With 4 bases clipped from V and 1 base from J, the junction kept 6 bases outside the gene matches.

The rearrangement joins TRBV11-2 to TRBJ1-2, with a tentative D call TRBD1 (5 bases). This CDR3 spans 16 amino acids. The germline V and J ends were trimmed by 3 bases and 2 bases, with 16 bases remaining between them. Per the germline V gene, CDR1 is SGHAT and CDR2 is FQNNGV. This chain's CDR3 is CASSLGRGSKNYGYTF. Here the CDR3 DNA reads TGTGCCAGCAGCTTGGGGCGGGGATCTAAGAACTATGGCTACACCTTC.

The chain joins TRBV18 to TRBJ2-7, with D unresolved. The ends were cut back, 3 bases at V and 3 bases at J, with 6 bases in the middle. The CDR3 length is 12 residues. Germline V gene lookup returns CDR1 KGHSH and CDR2 LQKENI. CDR3 in DNA: TGTGCCAGCTCACCCGAGATCTACGAGCAGTACTTC. The encoded protein is CASSPEIYEQYF.

The chain is built from TRBV7-2 and TRBJ1-5; D unresolved. V gave up 5 bases and J gave up 6 bases, with 14 bases separating them. The CDR3 loop spans 14 amino acids. CDR1 is SGHTA and CDR2 is FQGNSA in the germline V gene. The CDR3, as DNA: TGTGCCAGCAGCCTTAGCTGGGGAGCTCAGCCCCAGCATTTT. Protein product: CASSLSWGAQPQHF.

This chain connects TRBV5-1 to TRBJ2-7; 7 nucleotides agree with TRBD1. CDR3 length equals 14 residues. Trimming cost V 4 bases and J 0 bases; bases outside gene matches: 4. Germline values: CDR1 SGHRS, CDR2 YFSETQ. The CDR3 protein is CASSQTGSSYEQYF. The CDR3 DNA sequence: TGCGCCAGCAGCCAGACAGGGAGCTCCTACGAGCAGTACTTC.

The chain joins TRBV19 to TRBJ2-7, with a tentative D call TRBD1 (6 bases). The CDR3 runs to 14 residues. The V and J ends lost 1 base and 3 bases respectively, with 10 bases between them. The germline V gene encodes CDR1 LNHDA and CDR2 SQIVND (reference sequence). The CDR3 protein is CASSIAGDRYEQYF. The DNA for the CDR3 is TGTGCCAGTAGTATAGCAGGGGATCGCTACGAGCAGTACTTC.

The chain recombines TRBV7-2 with TRBJ2-5, with D possibly being TRBD1 (5 bases). V was pared by 6 bases and J by 1 base, with 9 bases between. The germline gives CDR1 SGHTA, CDR2 FQGNSA. CDR3 length: 13 amino acids. CDR3 coding DNA: TGTGCCAGCAGTGGCAGGGTCCAAGAGACCCAGTACTTC. It is translated as CASSGRVQETQYF.

This clone is a singleton in its sample. The chain is built from TRBV5-1 and TRBJ2-3, with TRBD2 as a possible D gene (6 bases). Germline V CDR1 and CDR2: SGHRS, YFSETQ. The CDR3 length is 15 residues. Trimming shortened V by 0 bases and J by 6 bases, and 14 bases separated the two germline ends. The CDR3 DNA follows: TGCGCCAGCAGCTTGGGGGGACTCGCTTATGATACGCAGTATTTT. This sequence encodes CASSLGGLAYDTQYF. Full variable domain (remainder filled in from reference TRBV5-1 and TRBJ2-3): KAGVTQTPRYLIKTRGQQVTLSCSPISGHRSVSWYQQTPGQGLQFLFEYFSETQRNKGNFPGRFSGRQFSNSRSEMNVSTLELGDSALYLCASSLGGLAYDTQYFGPGTRLTVL.

The chain links TRBV6-5 to TRBJ2-7; D possibly corresponds to TRBD1 (6 bases). Germline CDR1 and CDR2: MNHEY and SVGAGI. The CDR3 length is 12 residues. Trimming cost V 4 bases and J 9 bases, with 13 bases left between them. The DNA for the CDR3 is TGTGCCAGCAGTTCAGACAGGATCGTGCAGTACTTC. This encodes CASSSDRIVQYF.

The V and J genes are TRBV2 and TRBJ2-1; 7 nucleotides align to TRBD1. The CDR3 runs 15 residues. From germline, CDR1 is SNHLY and CDR2 FYNNEI. V lost 6 bases to trimming and J lost 2 bases; unmatched junction nucleotides: 7. Written as DNA, the CDR3 is TGTGCCAGCAGCCTCCCCGGGACAGCCTACAATGAGCAGTTCTTC. Translation gives CASSLPGTAYNEQFF.

V gene TRBV27 combines with J gene TRBJ2-2; possible D gene TRBD2, 5 bases. This CDR3 is built from 17 residues. V lost 1 base to trimming and J lost 0 bases, with 12 bases between them. Looked up from germline, CDR1 is MNHEY and CDR2 is SMNVEV (reference sequence). CDR3 nucleotide sequence: TGTGCCAGCAGTTTATTCGGACTCAACGCGAACACCGGGGAGCTGTTTTTT. Translating gives CASSLFGLNANTGELFF.

The gene calls are TRBV28 and TRBJ2-7; 8 positions match TRBD1. V lost 6 bases and J lost 2; bases outside the gene matches: 6. The CDR3 length is 14 residues. Germline lookup yields CDR1 MDHEN and CDR2 SYDVKM. CDR3 in DNA: TGTGCCAGCAGGGAAACAGGGGGAGCCTACGAGCAGTACTTC. Amino acids: CASRETGGAYEQYF.

This clone was counted a single time. One end of the junction is discordant with germline, which a read error may explain. DNA of the CDR3: TGTGTCAGCAGTTCCCCCCCGTCTGAGCAGTTCTTC. This gives the protein CVSSSPPSEQFF. The chain uses TRBV27 and TRBJ2-1; no firm D call. Germline V gene data show CDR1 as MNHEY and CDR2 as SMNVEV (reference sequence). This CDR3 is 12 amino acids long.

This chain connects TRBV5-1 to TRBJ2-1; 10 bases are a match to TRBD2. CDR3 length equals 15 residues. Germline-derived CDR1 and CDR2 are SGHRS and YFSETQ. The junction had 6 bases not matched to a gene; V was cut back by 1 base and J by 8 bases. The chain's CDR3 is CASSLRTSGGDEQFF. The CDR3 DNA reads TGCGCCAGCAGCTTGAGGACTAGCGGAGGGGATGAGCAGTTCTTC.

The J gene is TRBJ1-5, the V gene TRBV25-1, with D tentatively TRBD1 (5 bases). This CDR3 comprises 14 residues. Trimming left V 0 bases short and J 6 bases short, with 9 bases between. CDR1 MGHDK and CDR2 SYGVNS come from the germline V gene. DNA for the CDR3: TGTGCCAGCAGTGAATATTCCAGGGCTCAGCCCCAGCATTTT. Translation gives CASSEYSRAQPQHF. Drawing the rest from reference TRBV25-1 and TRBJ1-5, the complete variable domain is EADIYQTPRYLVIGTGKKITLECSQTMGHDKMYWYQQDPGMELHLIHYSYGVNSTEKGDLSSESTVSRIRTEHFPLTLESARPSHTSQYLCASSEYSRAQPQHFGDGTRLSIL.

The chain uses TRBV4-2 and TRBJ1-2; a possible D gene is TRBD1 (5 bases). There are 15 residues in the CDR3. Trimming pared 0 bases from V and 4 bases from J, leaving 12 bases between. From germline, CDR1 is LGHNA and CDR2 YNFKEQ. CDR3 in DNA: TGTGCCAGCAGCCAAGAGGGCAGGGTGGGCTATGGCTACACCTTC. Its protein product is CASSQEGRVGYGYTF.

This chain links TRBV28 with TRBJ1-5; perhaps TRBD1 as D (5 bases). The germline CDR1 and CDR2 sequences are MDHEN and SYDVKM. This CDR3 has 15 residues. Trimming removed 6 bases at V and 2 bases at J, with 14 bases between. The DNA for the CDR3 is TGTGCCAGCAGCCTTGGGAGGGGCCGCAATCAGCCCCAGCATTTT. This sequence encodes CASSLGRGRNQPQHF.

The CDR3 sequence: CASREKWNEQYF. The CDR3 DNA reads TGTGCCAGCAGGGAGAAATGGAACGAGCAGTACTTC. This chain joins TRBV2 and TRBJ2-7; D call uncertain. The CDR3 runs to 12 residues. Germline loops: CDR1 SNHLY, CDR2 FYNNEI. Between the trimmed V and J ends, which lost 6 bases and 5 bases, there was a span of 11 bases. Using reference TRBV2 and TRBJ2-7 for the parts outside the CDR3, the full variable domain is EPEVTQTPSHQVTQMGQEVILRCVPISNHLYFYWYRQILGQKVEFLVSFYNNEISEKSEIFDDQFSVERPDGSNFTLKIRSTKLEDSAMYFCASREKWNEQYFGPGTRLTVT.

This chain connects TRBV7-9 to TRBJ2-3, with 10 nucleotides matching TRBD2. Germline V gives CDR1 SEHNR, CDR2 FQNEAQ (reference sequence). Trimming cost V 4 bases and J 13 bases; bases outside gene matches: 11. The CDR3 has 14 amino acids. DNA for the CDR3: TGTGCCAGCAGCTGGACTACGAGCGGGGGGGATGAGTATTTT. Translation gives CASSWTTSGGDEYF.

The table lists this clone with a count of one. The V and J genes are TRBV5-1 and TRBJ2-1; 8 bases map to TRBD2. CDR1 is SGHRS, CDR2 YFSETQ, per germline. The CDR3 is 15 residues long. V gave up 4 bases and J gave up 10 bases; unmatched junction bases: 13. DNA for the CDR3: TGCGCCAGCAGCCCCACCGGGACTAGAGAAAGCGAGCAGTTCTTC. This codes for CASSPTGTRESEQFF. The variable domain in full, with the rest retrieved from reference TRBV5-1 and TRBJ2-1, is KAGVTQTPRYLIKTRGQQVTLSCSPISGHRSVSWYQQTPGQGLQFLFEYFSETQRNKGNFPGRFSGRQFSNSRSEMNVSTLELGDSALYLCASSPTGTRESEQFFGPGTRLTVL.

The chain couples TRBV9 to TRBJ2-7; 16 positions match TRBD2. V trimming: 5 bases; J trimming: 3 bases; junction bases outside the gene matches: 2. The length of the CDR3 is 15 residues. CDR1 and CDR2 from the germline V gene are SGDLS and YYNGEE. CDR3 nucleotides: TGTGCCAGCAGTGGGACTAGCGGGAGGGGCTACGAGCAGTACTTC. Its protein is CASSGTSGRGYEQYF.